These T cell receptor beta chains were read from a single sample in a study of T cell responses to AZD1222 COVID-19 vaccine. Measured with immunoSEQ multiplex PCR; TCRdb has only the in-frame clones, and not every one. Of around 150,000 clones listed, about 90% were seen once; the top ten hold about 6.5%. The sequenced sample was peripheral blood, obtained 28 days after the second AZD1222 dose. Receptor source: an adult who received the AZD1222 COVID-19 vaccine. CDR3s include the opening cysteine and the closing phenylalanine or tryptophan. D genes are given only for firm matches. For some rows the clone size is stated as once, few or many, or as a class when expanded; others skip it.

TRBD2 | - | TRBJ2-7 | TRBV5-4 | TGTGCCAGCAGCCCCGGCGGGGGGTATTCCTACGAGCAGTACTTC | CASSPGGGYSYEQYF
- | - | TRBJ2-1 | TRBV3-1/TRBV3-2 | TGTGCCAGCAGCCAAATGGGGGTGGCAGGGGAGCAGTTCTTC | CASSQMGVAGEQFF
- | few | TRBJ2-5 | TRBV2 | TGTGCCAGCAGTCGGCGGAGGGAAGAGACCCAGTACTTC | CASSRRREETQYF
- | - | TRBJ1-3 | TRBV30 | TGTGCCATCAAACGCTCTGGAAACACCATATATTTT | CAIKRSGNTIYF
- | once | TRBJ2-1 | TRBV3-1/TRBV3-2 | TGTGCCAGCAGCCAAGTTGTATTAGCTCGGCATGAGCAGTTCTTC | CASSQVVLARHEQFF
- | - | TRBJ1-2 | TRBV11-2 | TGTGCCAGCAGCTTAGATGGAGGGAGCTATGGCTACACCTTC | CASSLDGGSYGYTF
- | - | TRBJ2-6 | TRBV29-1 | TGCAGCCCCCTGCCTCGTCCCAACTCTGGGGCCAACGTCCTGACTTTC | CSPLPRPNSGANVLTF
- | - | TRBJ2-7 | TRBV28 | TGTGCCAGCAGTTTAGGCTACGAGCAGTACTTC | CASSLGYEQYF
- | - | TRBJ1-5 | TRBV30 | TGTGCCTGGAGTGTCGGAGGAGGGAGAGGGCAGCCCCAGCATTTT | CAWSVGGGRGQPQHF
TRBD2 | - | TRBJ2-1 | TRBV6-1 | TGTGCCAGCAGTGCTACGGGTAGCGGGGGGGCCTTACGGTCCTACAATGAGCAGTTCTTC | CASSATGSGGALRSYNEQFF
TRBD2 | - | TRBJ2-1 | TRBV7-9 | TGTGCCAGCAGCCCTCAAGCTAGCGGGGGGGCCCACAATGAGCAGTTCTTC | CASSPQASGGAHNEQFF
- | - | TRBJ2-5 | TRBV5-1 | TGCGCCAGCAGCCGGACAGTTGGCCAAGAGACCCAGTACTTC | CASSRTVGQETQYF
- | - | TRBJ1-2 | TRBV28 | TGTGCCAGCAGTCCCGCCACTAACTATGGCTACACCTTC | CASSPATNYGYTF
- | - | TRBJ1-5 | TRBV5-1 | TGCGCCAGCAGCGACGGGCTAGGGGGCAATCAGCCCCAGCATTTT | CASSDGLGGNQPQHF
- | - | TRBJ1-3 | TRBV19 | TGTGCCAGTAGTATGTGGATTGGAAACACCATATATTTT | CASSMWIGNTIYF
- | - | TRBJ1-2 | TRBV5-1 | TGCGCCAGCAGCATGGTGGGGTCTATTAACTATGGCTACACCTTC | CASSMVGSINYGYTF
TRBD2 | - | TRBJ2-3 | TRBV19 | TGTGCCAGTGGTCCGACTAGCGGGGTCACAGATACGCAGTATTTT | CASGPTSGVTDTQYF
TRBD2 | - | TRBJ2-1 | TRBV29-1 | TGCAGCGTCCGAAGTTCTAGCGGGGGGGCCAATGAGCAGTTCTTC | CSVRSSSGGANEQFF
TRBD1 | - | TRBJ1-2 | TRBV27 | TGTGCCAGCAGCCTAGTGGGGACAGGGAGATCCGGTATTCGTTATGGCTACACCTTC | CASSLVGTGRSGIRYGYTF
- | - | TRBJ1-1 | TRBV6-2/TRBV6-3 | TGTGCCAGCAGTGGGAGAAGGGGGGACACTGAAGCTTTCTTT | CASSGRRGDTEAFF
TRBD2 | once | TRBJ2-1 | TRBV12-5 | TGTGCTAGTGGTTTGGTACTAGCGGGGGGGCCTAGTGAGCAGTTCTTC | CASGLVLAGGPSEQFF
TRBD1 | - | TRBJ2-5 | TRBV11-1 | TGTGCCAGCAGCTTATTTCGGGACAGGGAGGAGACCCAGTACTTC | CASSLFRDREETQYF
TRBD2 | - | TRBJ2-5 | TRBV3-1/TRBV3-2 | TGTGCCAGCAGCCAGGCTAGGCTAGCGGGGGCCCCCCAATACTTC | CASSQARLAGAPQYF
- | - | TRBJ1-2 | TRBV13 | TGTGCCAGCAGTTCAAAGTTCTACTATGGCTACACCTTC | CASSSKFYYGYTF
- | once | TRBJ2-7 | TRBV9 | TGTGCCAGCAGCGTAGGAGCAGGGGAATACGAGCAGTACTTC | CASSVGAGEYEQYF
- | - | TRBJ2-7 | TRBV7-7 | TGTGCTAGCAGCCCTAGAGCCGACCGGGGCGAGCAGTACTTC | CASSPRADRGEQYF
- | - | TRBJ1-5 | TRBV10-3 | TGTGCCATCAGTGACCCGGGACGGACCAATCAGCCCCAGCATTTT | CAISDPGRTNQPQHF
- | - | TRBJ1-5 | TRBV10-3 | TGTGCCCGAAGGGCCCTAAATCAGCCCCAGCATTTT | CARRALNQPQHF
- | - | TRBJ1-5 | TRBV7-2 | TGTGCCAGCAGCTTACAGGGGACTGGGGGCAATCAGCCCCAGCATTTT | CASSLQGTGGNQPQHF
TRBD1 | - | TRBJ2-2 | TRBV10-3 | TGTGCCGCTCACCGGGACAGGGTTGCGGGGGAGCTGTTTTTT | CAAHRDRVAGELFF
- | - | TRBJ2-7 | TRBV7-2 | TGTGCCAGCAGCTTAGGCCTGGGCCCTACGAAGCAGTACTTC | CASSLGLGPTKQYF
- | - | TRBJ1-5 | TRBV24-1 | TGTGCCACCCACAGGAACCAGCCCCAGCATTTT | CATHRNQPQHF
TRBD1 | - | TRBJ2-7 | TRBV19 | TGTGCCAGTAGTCCCCAAACAGGGGCATACGAGCAGTACTTC | CASSPQTGAYEQYF
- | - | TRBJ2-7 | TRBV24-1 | TGTGCCACCAGTGACAGGACACGGACCTACGAGCAGTACTTC | CATSDRTRTYEQYF
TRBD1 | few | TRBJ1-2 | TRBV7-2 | TGTGCCAGCAGCGAAAGTCTGCAGGGGGGATTCTATGGCTACACCTTC | CASSESLQGGFYGYTF
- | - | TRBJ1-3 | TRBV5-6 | TGTGCCAGCAGCTTGTTCGGGTTGGAGCTCTCTGGAAACACCATATATTTT | CASSLFGLELSGNTIYF
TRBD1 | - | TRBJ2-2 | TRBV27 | TGTGCCAGCGTGGGACAGCCGAACACCGGGGAGCTGTTTTTT | CASVGQPNTGELFF
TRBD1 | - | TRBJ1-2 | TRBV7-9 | TGTGCCAGCAGCTACCGACAGGGAGGTGCTTCCGGCTACACCTTC | CASSYRQGGASGYTF
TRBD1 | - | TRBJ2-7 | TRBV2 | TGTGCCAGCACCCGGACAGGGGACTACGCGCAGTACTTC | CASTRTGDYAQYF
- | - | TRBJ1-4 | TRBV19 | TGTGCCAGTAGTATCCAGGCAACTGAAAAACTGTTTTTT | CASSIQATEKLFF
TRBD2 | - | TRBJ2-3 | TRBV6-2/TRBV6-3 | TGTGCCAGCAGTTACTCGAGGGCGGGAGGGCCCTCGCGGGATACGCAGTATTTT | CASSYSRAGGPSRDTQYF
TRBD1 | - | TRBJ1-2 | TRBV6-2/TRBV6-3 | TGTGCCAGCAGTCACCTGGGGACAGCAAGCTATGGCTACACCTTC | CASSHLGTASYGYTF
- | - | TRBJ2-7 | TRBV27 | TGTGCCAGCAGTTCCTGGGACGGCTACGAGCAGTACTTC | CASSSWDGYEQYF
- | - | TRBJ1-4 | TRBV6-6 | TGTGCCAGCAGACTGACAGCGACTAATGAAAAACTGTTTTTT | CASRLTATNEKLFF